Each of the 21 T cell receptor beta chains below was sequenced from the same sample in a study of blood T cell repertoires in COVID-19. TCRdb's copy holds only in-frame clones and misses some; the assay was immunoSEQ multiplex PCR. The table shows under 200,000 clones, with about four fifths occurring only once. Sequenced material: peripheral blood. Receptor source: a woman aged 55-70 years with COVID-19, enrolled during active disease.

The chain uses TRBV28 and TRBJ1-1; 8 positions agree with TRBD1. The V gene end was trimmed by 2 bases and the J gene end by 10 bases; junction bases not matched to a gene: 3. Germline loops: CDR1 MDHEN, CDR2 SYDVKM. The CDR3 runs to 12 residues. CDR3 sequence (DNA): TGTGCCAGCAGTTTAGGCGACAGGGGAGCTTTCTTT. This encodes CASSLGDRGAFF.

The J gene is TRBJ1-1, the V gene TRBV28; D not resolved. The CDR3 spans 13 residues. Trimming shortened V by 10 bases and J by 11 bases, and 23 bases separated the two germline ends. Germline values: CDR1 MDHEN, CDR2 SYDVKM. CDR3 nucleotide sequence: TGTGCCACTACTCTAAGAGCGGGCGTGAGGGCTTTCTTT. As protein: CATTLRAGVRAFF.

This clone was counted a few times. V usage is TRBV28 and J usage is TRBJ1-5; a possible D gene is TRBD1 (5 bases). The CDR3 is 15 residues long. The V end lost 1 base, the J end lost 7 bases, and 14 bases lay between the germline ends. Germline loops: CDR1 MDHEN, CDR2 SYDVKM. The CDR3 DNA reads TGTGCCAGCAGTTTATTGGGCAGGGTCGGGCAGCCCCAGCATTTT. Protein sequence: CASSLLGRVGQPQHF.

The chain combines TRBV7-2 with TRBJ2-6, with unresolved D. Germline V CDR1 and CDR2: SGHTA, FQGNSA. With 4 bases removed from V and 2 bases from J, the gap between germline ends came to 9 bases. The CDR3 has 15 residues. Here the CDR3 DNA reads TGTGCCAGCAGCTCGGCGGCTGCTGGGGCCAACGTCCTGACTTTC. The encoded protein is CASSSAAAGANVLTF.

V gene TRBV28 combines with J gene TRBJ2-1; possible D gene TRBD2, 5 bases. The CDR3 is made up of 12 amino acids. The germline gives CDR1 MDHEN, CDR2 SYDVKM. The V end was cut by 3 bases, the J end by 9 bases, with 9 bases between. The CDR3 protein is CASSLITSEQFF. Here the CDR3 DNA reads TGTGCCAGCAGTTTGATCACTAGTGAGCAGTTCTTC.

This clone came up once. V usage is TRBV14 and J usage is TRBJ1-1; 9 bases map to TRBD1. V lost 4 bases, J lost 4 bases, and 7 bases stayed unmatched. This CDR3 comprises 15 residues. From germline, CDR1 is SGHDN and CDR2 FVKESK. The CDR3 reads CASSPGTGPTTEAFF. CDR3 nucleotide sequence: TGTGCCAGCAGCCCCGGGACAGGGCCCACCACTGAAGCTTTCTTT.

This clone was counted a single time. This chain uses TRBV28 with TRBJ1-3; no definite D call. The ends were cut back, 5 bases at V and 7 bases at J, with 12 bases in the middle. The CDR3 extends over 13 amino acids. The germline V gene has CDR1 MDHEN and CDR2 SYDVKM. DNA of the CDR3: TGTGCCAGCAGTCCGTCGCGGCGGAACACCATATATTTT. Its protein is CASSPSRRNTIYF.

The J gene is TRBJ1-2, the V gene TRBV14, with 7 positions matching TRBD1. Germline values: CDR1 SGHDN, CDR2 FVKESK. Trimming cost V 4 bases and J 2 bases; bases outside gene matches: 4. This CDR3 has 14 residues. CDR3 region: CASSLTTGNYGYTF. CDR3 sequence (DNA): TGTGCCAGCAGCCTAACGACAGGGAACTATGGCTACACCTTC.

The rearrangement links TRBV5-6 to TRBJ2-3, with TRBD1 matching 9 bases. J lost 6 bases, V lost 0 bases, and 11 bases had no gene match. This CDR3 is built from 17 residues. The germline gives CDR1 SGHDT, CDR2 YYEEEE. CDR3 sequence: CASSLAAGTGKFDTQYF. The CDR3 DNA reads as TGTGCCAGCAGCTTGGCCGCGGGGACAGGGAAATTCGATACGCAGTATTTT.

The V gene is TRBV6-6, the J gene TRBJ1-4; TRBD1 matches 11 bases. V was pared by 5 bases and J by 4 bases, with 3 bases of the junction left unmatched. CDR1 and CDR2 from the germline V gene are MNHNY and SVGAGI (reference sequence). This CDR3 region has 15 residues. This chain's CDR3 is CASSGGQGGNEKLFF. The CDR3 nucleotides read TGTGCCAGCAGTGGGGGACAGGGGGGTAATGAAAAACTGTTTTTT.

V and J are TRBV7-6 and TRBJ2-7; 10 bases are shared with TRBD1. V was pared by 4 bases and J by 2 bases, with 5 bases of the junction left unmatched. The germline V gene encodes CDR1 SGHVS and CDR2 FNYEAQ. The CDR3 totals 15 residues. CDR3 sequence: CASSSGQGFTYEQYF. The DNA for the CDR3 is TGTGCCAGCAGCTCGGGACAGGGGTTTACCTACGAGCAGTACTTC. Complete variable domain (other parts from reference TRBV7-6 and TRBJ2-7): GAGVSQSPRYKVTKRGQDVALRCDPISGHVSLYWYRQALGQGPEFLTYFNYEAQQDKSGLPNDRFSAERPEGSISTLTIQRTEQRDSAMYRCASSSGQGFTYEQYFGPGTRLTVT.

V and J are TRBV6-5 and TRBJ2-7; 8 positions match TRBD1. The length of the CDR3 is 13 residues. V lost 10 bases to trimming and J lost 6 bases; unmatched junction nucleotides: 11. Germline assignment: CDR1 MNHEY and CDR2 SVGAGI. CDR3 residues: CATTLTGVGEQYF. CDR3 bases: TGTGCCACCACTTTGACAGGGGTCGGCGAGCAGTACTTC.

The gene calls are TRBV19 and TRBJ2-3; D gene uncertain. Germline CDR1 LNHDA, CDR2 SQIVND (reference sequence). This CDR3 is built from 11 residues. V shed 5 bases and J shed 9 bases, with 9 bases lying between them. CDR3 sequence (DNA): TGTGCCAGTAGTGGAGAGTTAACGCAGTATTTT. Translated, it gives CASSGELTQYF.

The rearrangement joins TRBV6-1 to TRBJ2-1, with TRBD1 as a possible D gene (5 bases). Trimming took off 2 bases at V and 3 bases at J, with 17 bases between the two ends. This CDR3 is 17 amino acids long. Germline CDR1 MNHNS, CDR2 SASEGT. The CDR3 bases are TGTGCCAGCAGTGAAATAAACGGAAGGGGTAACTACAATGAGCAGTTCTTC. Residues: CASSEINGRGNYNEQFF.

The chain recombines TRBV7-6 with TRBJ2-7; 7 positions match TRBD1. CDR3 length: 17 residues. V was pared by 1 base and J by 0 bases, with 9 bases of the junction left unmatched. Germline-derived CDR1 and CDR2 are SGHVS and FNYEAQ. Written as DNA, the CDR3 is TGTGCCAGCAGCTTAGGGACGACAGGGTTTAGCTCCTACGAGCAGTACTTC. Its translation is CASSLGTTGFSSYEQYF.

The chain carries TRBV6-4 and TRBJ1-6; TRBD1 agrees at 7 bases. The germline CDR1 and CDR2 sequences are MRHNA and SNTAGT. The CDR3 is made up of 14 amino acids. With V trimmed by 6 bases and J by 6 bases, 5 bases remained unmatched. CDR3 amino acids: CASRSGGSNSPLHF. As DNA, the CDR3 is TGTGCCAGCAGGTCAGGGGGAAGTAATTCACCCCTCCACTTT.

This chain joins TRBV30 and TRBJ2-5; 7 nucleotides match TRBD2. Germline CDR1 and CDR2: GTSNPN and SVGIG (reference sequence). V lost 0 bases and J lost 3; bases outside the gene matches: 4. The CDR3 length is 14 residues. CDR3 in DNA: TGTGCCTGGAGTGTACAGAGCGGGAAAGAGACCCAGTACTTC. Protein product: CAWSVQSGKETQYF. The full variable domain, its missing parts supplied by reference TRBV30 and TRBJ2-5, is SQTIHQWPATLVQPVGSPLSLECTVEGTSNPNLYWYRQAAGRGLQLLFYSVGIGQISSEVPQNLSASRPQDRQFILSSKKLLLSDSGFYLCAWSVQSGKETQYFGPGTRLLVL.

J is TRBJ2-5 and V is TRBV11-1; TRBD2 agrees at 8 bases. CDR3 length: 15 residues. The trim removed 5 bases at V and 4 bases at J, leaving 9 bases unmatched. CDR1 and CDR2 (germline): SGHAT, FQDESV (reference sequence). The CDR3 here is CASSTGRGGGETQYF. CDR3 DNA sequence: TGTGCCAGCAGCACAGGCCGGGGGGGAGGAGAGACCCAGTACTTC.

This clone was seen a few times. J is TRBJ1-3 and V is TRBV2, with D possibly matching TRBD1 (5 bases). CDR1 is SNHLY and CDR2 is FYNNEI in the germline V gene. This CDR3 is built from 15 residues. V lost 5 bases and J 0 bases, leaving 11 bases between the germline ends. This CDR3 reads CASSPTGNSGNTIYF. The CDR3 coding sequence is TGTGCCAGCAGTCCTACAGGTAACTCTGGAAACACCATATATTTT. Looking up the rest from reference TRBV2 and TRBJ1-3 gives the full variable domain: EPEVTQTPSHQVTQMGQEVILRCVPISNHLYFYWYRQILGQKVEFLVSFYNNEISEKSEIFDDQFSVERPDGSNFTLKIRSTKLEDSAMYFCASSPTGNSGNTIYFGEGSWLTVV.

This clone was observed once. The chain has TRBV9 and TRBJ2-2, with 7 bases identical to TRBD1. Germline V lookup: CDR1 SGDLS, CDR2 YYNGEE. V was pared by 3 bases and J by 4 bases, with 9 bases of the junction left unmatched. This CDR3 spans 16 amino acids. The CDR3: CASSGQQGSITGELFF. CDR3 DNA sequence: TGTGCCAGCAGCGGCCAACAGGGGTCTATCACCGGGGAGCTGTTTTTT.

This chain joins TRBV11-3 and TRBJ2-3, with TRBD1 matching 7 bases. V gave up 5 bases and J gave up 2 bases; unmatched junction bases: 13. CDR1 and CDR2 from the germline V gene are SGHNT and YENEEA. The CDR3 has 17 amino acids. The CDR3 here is CASSGGQLGASTDTQYF. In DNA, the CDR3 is TGTGCCAGCAGCGGGGGACAGCTTGGGGCTTCCACAGATACGCAGTATTTT.